The next 25 T cell receptor beta chains were all read from a single sample in a study of early T cells in non-severe SARS-CoV-2 infection. TCRdb re-derived calls from the 5' RACE reads in MiXCR, one entry per CDR3 protein. The table has 64,000 or so distinct CDR3 sequences, approximately 10% seen once; the top ten hold just under 3%. This material consisted of whole blood, taken at baseline. Receptors were obtained from an adult who was a healthcare worker with PCR-confirmed SARS-CoV-2 infection or an uninfected control (not recorded which).

The chain links TRBV12-3 or TRBV12-4 to TRBJ1-2; weak D call: TRBD1 (5 bases). The CDR3 consists of 14 residues. V was cut by 8 bases and J by 7 bases, with 20 bases left in between. Here the CDR3 reads CASGTTGPYLGYTF. The CDR3 DNA reads as TGTGCCAGCGGGACCACAGGTCCCTACCTTGGCTACACCTTC.

This clonotype came up a few times. The V and J genes are TRBV3-1 and TRBJ2-3; D ambiguous. V was pared by 1 base and J by 2 bases, with 10 bases between. The CDR3 extends over 15 amino acids. Germline V gene lookup returns CDR1 LGHDT and CDR2 YNNKEL (reference sequence). CDR3: CASSQGPQYTDTQYF. The DNA of the CDR3 is TGTGCCAGCAGCCAAGGCCCCCAATACACAGATACGCAGTATTTT.

This clonotype was seen more than once but under ten times. The V call is TRBV4-1, the J call TRBJ1-1; TRBD1 matches 7 bases. V dropped 1 base and J dropped 7; count of bases not matched to a gene: 12. The CDR3 consists of 16 residues. Germline V gene lookup returns CDR1 MGHRA and CDR2 YSYEKL. The CDR3: CASSQAASFGTVEAFF. CDR3 bases: TGCGCCAGCAGCCAAGCCGCGTCATTCGGGACAGTTGAAGCTTTCTTT.

The chain joins TRBV3-1 to TRBJ2-1; 15 nucleotides match TRBD2. The CDR3 has 20 amino acids. Losses at the gene ends were 0 bases for V and 1 base for J; bases not matched to a gene: 7. CDR1 and CDR2 (germline): LGHDT, YNNKEL (reference sequence). The CDR3 loop is CASSQDLGTSGGLSYNEQFF. In nucleotides, the CDR3 is TGTGCCAGCAGCCAAGATCTGGGGACTAGCGGGGGGCTATCCTACAATGAGCAGTTCTTC.

This rearrangement joins TRBV20-1 to TRBJ1-3; a possible D gene is TRBD1 (5 bases). The V end was cut by 5 bases, the J end by 5 bases, with 13 bases between. Germline V gene lookup returns CDR1 DFQATT and CDR2 SNEGSKA (reference sequence). The CDR3 length is 13 residues. CDR3 nucleotide sequence: TGCAGTGCTCAAAGGGACGTCCGAAACACCATATATTTT. It is translated as CSAQRDVRNTIYF.

This clonotype turned up a few times. This rearrangement joins TRBV27 to TRBJ1-2; weak D call: TRBD1 (6 bases). V lost 2 bases, J lost 4 bases, and 11 bases lay in between. Germline V gene lookup returns CDR1 MNHEY and CDR2 SMNVEV (reference sequence). The CDR3 runs to 14 residues. The CDR3 nucleotides read TGTGCCAGCAGTTTAGACACAGGGACCTATGGCTACACCTTC. Protein product: CASSLDTGTYGYTF.

This clonotype occurred many times. The chain uses TRBV10-3 and TRBJ2-7; D is perhaps TRBD2 (5 bases). The CDR3 totals 12 residues. V was pared by 3 bases and J by 6 bases, with 9 bases between. Germline CDR1 reads ENHRY; CDR2 reads SYGVKD. The CDR3 nucleotides read TGTGCCATCAGTGACCATGGAGGCGAGCAGTACTTC. Translated: CAISDHGGEQYF.

Of note for this clonotype: The junction shows a germline mismatch at one end, possibly a read error. This rearrangement joins TRBV7-2 to TRBJ1-5; D perhaps matches TRBD1 (5 bases). The germline CDR1 and CDR2 sequences are SGHTA and FQGNSA. The CDR3 loop spans 17 amino acids. CDR3 protein: CATSLARLGASSQPQHF. In nucleotides, the CDR3 is TGTGCCACCAGCTTAGCTCGGTTAGGGGCCTCTTCTCAGCCCCAGCATTTT. Full variable domain (missing parts from reference TRBV7-2 and TRBJ1-5): GAGVSQSPSNKVTEKGKDVELRCDPISGHTALYWYRQSLGQGLEFLIYFQGNSAPDKSGLPSDRFSAERTGGSVSTLTIQRTQQEDSAVYLCATSLARLGASSQPQHFGDGTRLSIL.

The rearrangement uses TRBV15 and TRBJ2-1; D possibly corresponds to TRBD2 (6 bases). The germline V and J ends were trimmed by 0 bases and 2 bases, with 14 bases remaining between them. Germline assignment: CDR1 LNHNV and CDR2 YYDKDF (reference sequence). The CDR3 runs 17 residues. The CDR3 loop is CATSRDFGGIPYNEQFF. CDR3 nucleotides: TGTGCCACCAGCAGAGATTTTGGAGGGATTCCCTACAATGAGCAGTTCTTC. The full variable domain, with the rest looked up from reference TRBV15 and TRBJ2-1, is DAMVIQNPRYQVTQFGKPVTLSCSQTLNHNVMYWYQQKSSQAPKLLFHYYDKDFNNEADTPDNFQSRRPNTSFCFLDIRSPGLGDTAMYLCATSRDFGGIPYNEQFFGPGTRLTVL.

V and J are TRBV6-6 and TRBJ1-3; unclear D gene. Trimming took off 2 bases at V and 4 bases at J, with 9 bases between the two ends. This CDR3 region has 14 residues. Germline V lookup: CDR1 MNHNY, CDR2 SVGAGI (reference sequence). CDR3 bases: TGTGCCAGCAGTTACGGCGCAGCCGGAAACACCATATATTTT. Translated, it gives CASSYGAAGNTIYF.

Only a few counts were recorded for this clonotype. The rearrangement joins TRBV10-3 to TRBJ2-7, with 7 bases fitting TRBD1. The V gene end was trimmed by 10 bases and the J gene end by 2 bases; junction bases not matched to a gene: 11. The CDR3 has 14 amino acids. Germline assignment: CDR1 ENHRY and CDR2 SYGVKD. The CDR3 reads CATKGRDRAYEQYF. CDR3 DNA sequence: TGTGCCACCAAGGGTCGGGACAGAGCCTACGAGCAGTACTTC.

V gene TRBV2 combines with J gene TRBJ2-3, with D perhaps TRBD2 (6 bases). Trimming took 0 bases from V and 6 from J, leaving 16 bases between them. The CDR3 has 16 amino acids. The germline V gene has CDR1 SNHLY and CDR2 FYNNEI. CDR3 protein: CASSEALLGGLDTQYF. The CDR3 DNA reads TGTGCCAGCAGTGAAGCGCTTCTAGGAGGGTTGGATACGCAGTATTTT.

In this sample, this clonotype turned up many times. This chain joins TRBV9 and TRBJ2-2, with 7 bases aligning to TRBD1. The V and J ends lost 4 bases and 4 bases, in that order; junction bases with no gene match: 10. Germline V gene lookup returns CDR1 SGDLS and CDR2 YYNGEE. This CDR3 comprises 16 residues. CDR3 in amino acids: CASSQRPGQFTGELFF. Here the CDR3 DNA reads TGTGCCAGCAGCCAACGTCCGGGACAGTTCACCGGGGAGCTGTTTTTT.

The gene calls are TRBV20-1 and TRBJ1-1; 9 bases are a match to TRBD1. V was clipped by 5 bases and J by 9 bases; unmatched bases: 4. Germline CDR1 DFQATT, CDR2 SNEGSKA (reference sequence). The CDR3 is made up of 11 amino acids. CDR3 in DNA: TGCAGTGCTGCATACAGGGGGCAAGCTTTCTTT. Translated: CSAAYRGQAFF.

V usage is TRBV7-9 and J usage is TRBJ1-5; 9 bases map to TRBD1. The CDR3 sequence is 14 residues long. V gave up 5 bases and J gave up 7 bases; unmatched junction bases: 6. Germline V lookup: CDR1 SEHNR, CDR2 FQNEAQ (reference sequence). The CDR3 spells CASSSGTGKQPQHF. In DNA, the CDR3 is TGTGCCAGCAGCAGTGGGACAGGGAAACAGCCCCAGCATTTT.

The chain is built from TRBV5-1 and TRBJ2-1, with D possibly TRBD2 on 6 matching bases. The CDR3 is 16 residues long. In germline, CDR1 is SGHRS, CDR2 YFSETQ. V dropped 1 base and J dropped 2 bases, with 13 bases sitting between them. CDR3 protein: CASSLTSPVPYNEQFF. In nucleotides, the CDR3 is TGCGCCAGCAGCTTGACTAGCCCGGTGCCCTACAATGAGCAGTTCTTC.

This clonotype was recorded at least ten times. The chain uses TRBV12-3 or TRBV12-4 and TRBJ2-2; D is possibly TRBD1 (5 bases). This CDR3 region has 18 residues. The V and J ends lost 4 bases and 0 bases respectively, with 18 bases between them. The CDR3 DNA is TGTGCCAGCAGTTCTATCCTTCGGACACGATCGAACACCGGGGAGCTGTTTTTT. This gives the protein CASSSILRTRSNTGELFF.

This clonotype was observed a handful of times. V gene TRBV20-1 combines with J gene TRBJ2-2; TRBD2 matches 8 bases. In germline, CDR1 is DFQATT, CDR2 SNEGSKA (reference sequence). The CDR3 has 13 residues. J was trimmed by 0 bases and V by 7 bases; bases with no gene match: 1. The CDR3: CSGSGTNTGELFF. The CDR3, as DNA: TGCAGTGGTAGCGGGACGAACACCGGGGAGCTGTTTTTT.

The CDR3 nucleotides are TGTGCCAGCAGCCGGCCTAGCGGGTTCACAGATACGCAGTATTTT. Amino acids: CASSRPSGFTDTQYF. The V and J genes are TRBV3-1 and TRBJ2-3, with 8 bases lining up with TRBD2. Per germline, CDR1 LGHDT and CDR2 YNNKEL (reference sequence). The CDR3 has 15 residues. V dropped 4 bases and J dropped 2; count of bases not matched to a gene: 5.

The chain recombines TRBV11-2 with TRBJ2-3; D is unclear. This CDR3 comprises 15 residues. V was cut by 7 bases and J by 1 base, with 15 bases left in between. The V gene's germline CDR1 is SGHAT and CDR2 FQNNGV. The chain's CDR3 is CASNQLVPGTDTQYF. The CDR3 nucleotides read TGTGCCAGCAACCAACTGGTTCCGGGCACAGATACGCAGTATTTT.

The chain uses TRBV14 and TRBJ1-2, with a weak D call TRBD1 (5 bases). The CDR3 covers 13 residues. Germline loops: CDR1 SGHDN, CDR2 FVKESK. Trimming removed 5 bases at V and 1 base at J, with 8 bases between. CDR3 DNA sequence: TGTGCCAGCAGCGACAGAAGTAACTATGGCTACACCTTC. Translation gives CASSDRSNYGYTF. The full variable domain, completed using reference TRBV14 and TRBJ1-2, is EAGVTQFPSHSVIEKGQTVTLRCDPISGHDNLYWYRRVMGKEIKFLLHFVKESKQDESGMPNNRFLAERTGGTYSTLKVQPAELEDSGVYFCASSDRSNYGYTFGSGTRLTVV.

The V gene is TRBV30, the J gene TRBJ2-1, with D perhaps matching TRBD1 (5 bases). Germline V lookup: CDR1 GTSNPN, CDR2 SVGIG (reference sequence). The V end lost 0 bases, the J end lost 7 bases, and 10 bases lay between the germline ends. The CDR3 runs to 13 residues. This CDR3 is CAWSVLRANEQFF. CDR3 coding DNA: TGTGCCTGGAGTGTACTCAGGGCGAATGAGCAGTTCTTC.

This clonotype showed up just a few times. The V gene is TRBV12-3 or TRBV12-4, the J gene TRBJ1-1, with D tentatively TRBD1 (6 bases). There are 14 residues in the CDR3. The V end was cut by 3 bases, the J end by 4 bases, with 12 bases between. CDR3 coding DNA: TGTGCCAGCAGTTTCTCCAGCAGGGGCACTGAAGCTTTCTTT. Its translation: CASSFSSRGTEAFF.

The sample holds many counts of this clonotype. The rearrangement uses TRBV7-6 and TRBJ2-1; D is uncertain. V was shortened by 6 bases and J by 5 bases, with 26 bases between the two germline ends. This CDR3 has 18 amino acids. Germline loops: CDR1 SGHVS, CDR2 FNYEAQ. CDR3: CASSSPPPVAAPDNEQFF. DNA of the CDR3: TGTGCCAGCAGTTCCCCCCCGCCGGTGGCAGCCCCTGACAATGAGCAGTTCTTC.

This rearrangement joins TRBV20-1 to TRBJ1-2; weak D call: TRBD1 (5 bases). In germline, CDR1 is DFQATT, CDR2 SNEGSKA (reference sequence). CDR3 length equals 15 residues. V was cut by 6 bases and J by 3 bases, with 20 bases left in between. For the CDR3, the DNA is TGCAGTGCGCCGACAGTTTCCGACGGGGACTATGGCTACACCTTC. Translated: CSAPTVSDGDYGYTF.